This T cell receptor (beta chain) came from a study of T cell changes during pregnancy in multiple sclerosis. The CDR3 is 14 residues long. The ends lost 5 bases at V and 6 bases at J; junction bases unmatched: 5. Germline assignment: CDR1 LGHNA and CDR2 YSLEER. Assay: immunoSEQ multiplex PCR; the TCRdb copy retains only in-frame clones and omits some. This table has tens of thousands of clones, 94% appearing once. The gene calls are TRBV4-3 and TRBJ2-3; 10 positions match TRBD1. The input for sequencing was CD4+ T cells from peripheral blood mononuclear cells, taken in the second trimester of pregnancy. The receptor's source is a female donor with multiple sclerosis, enrolled in a pregnancy study. CDR3 in DNA: TGCGCCAGCAGCTCGGACAGGGGGGGCGATACGCAGTATTTT. This codes for CASSSDRGGDTQYF.